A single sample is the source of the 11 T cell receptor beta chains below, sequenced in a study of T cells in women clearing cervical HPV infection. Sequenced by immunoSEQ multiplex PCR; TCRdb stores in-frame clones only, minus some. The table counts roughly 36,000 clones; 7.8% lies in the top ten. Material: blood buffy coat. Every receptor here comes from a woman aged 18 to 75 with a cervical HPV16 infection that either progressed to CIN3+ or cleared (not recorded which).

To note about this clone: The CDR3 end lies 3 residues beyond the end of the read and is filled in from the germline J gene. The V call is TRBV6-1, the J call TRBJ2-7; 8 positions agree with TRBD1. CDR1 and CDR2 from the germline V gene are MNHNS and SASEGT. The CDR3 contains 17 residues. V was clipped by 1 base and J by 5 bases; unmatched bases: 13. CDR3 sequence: CASSEEVATGDFDEQYF. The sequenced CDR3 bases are TGTGCCAGCAGTGAAGAGGTAGCGACAGGGGATTTCGACGAG.

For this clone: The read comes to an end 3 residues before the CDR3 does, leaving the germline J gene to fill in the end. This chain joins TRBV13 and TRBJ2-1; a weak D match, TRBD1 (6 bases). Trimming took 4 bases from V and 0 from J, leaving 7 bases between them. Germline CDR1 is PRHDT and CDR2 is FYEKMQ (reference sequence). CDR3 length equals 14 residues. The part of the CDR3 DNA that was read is TGTGCCAGCAGCTCCAGGGGCTCCTACAATGAG. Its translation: CASSSRGSYNE. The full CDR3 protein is CASSSRGSYNEQFF.

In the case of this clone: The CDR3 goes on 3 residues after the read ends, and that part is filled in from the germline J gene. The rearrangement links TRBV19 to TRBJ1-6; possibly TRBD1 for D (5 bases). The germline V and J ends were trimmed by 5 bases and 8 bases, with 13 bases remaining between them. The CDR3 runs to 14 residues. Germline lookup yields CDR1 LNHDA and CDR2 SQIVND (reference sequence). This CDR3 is CASSSGIGYSPLHF. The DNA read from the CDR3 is TGTGCCAGTAGTTCAGGGATAGGCTATTCACCC.

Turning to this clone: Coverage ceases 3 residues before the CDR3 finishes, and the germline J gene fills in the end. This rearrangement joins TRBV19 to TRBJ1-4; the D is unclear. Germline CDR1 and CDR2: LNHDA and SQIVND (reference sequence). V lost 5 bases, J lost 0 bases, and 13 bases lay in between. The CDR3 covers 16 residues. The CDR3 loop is CASSPTRTATNEKLFF. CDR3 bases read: TGTGCCAGTAGTCCGACACGAACCGCAACTAATGAAAAA.

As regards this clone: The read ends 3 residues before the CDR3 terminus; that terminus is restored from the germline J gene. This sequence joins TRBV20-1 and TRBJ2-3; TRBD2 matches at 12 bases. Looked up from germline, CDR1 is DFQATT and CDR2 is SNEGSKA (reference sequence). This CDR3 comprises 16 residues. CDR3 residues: CSASGETSGGQETQYF. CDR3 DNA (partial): TGCAGTGCTAGTGGGGAGACTAGCGGGGGCCAAGAGACG.

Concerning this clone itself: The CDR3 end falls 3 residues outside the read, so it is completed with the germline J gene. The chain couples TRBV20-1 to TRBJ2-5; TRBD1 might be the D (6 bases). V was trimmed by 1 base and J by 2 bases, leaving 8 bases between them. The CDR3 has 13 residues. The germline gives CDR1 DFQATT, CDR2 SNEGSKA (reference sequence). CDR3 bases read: TGCAGTGCTAGAGGGACAGAGCAAGAGACC. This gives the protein CSARGTEQET. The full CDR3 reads CSARGTEQETQYF.

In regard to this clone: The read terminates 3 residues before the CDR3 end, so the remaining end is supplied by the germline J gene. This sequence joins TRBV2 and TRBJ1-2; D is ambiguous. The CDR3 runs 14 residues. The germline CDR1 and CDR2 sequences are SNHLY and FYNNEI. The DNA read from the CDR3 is TGTGCCAGCAGGAGGACTAGCGGGGAAAATGAC. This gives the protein CASRRTSGEND. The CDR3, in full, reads CASRRTSGENDYTF.

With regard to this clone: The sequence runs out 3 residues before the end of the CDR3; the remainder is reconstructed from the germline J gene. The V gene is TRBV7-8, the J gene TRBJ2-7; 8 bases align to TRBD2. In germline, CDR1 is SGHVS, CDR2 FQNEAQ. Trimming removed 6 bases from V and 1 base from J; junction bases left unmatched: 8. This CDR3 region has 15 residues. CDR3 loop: CASRYGLAASYEQYF. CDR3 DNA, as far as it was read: TGTGCCAGCAGATATGGACTAGCTGCTTCCTACGAG. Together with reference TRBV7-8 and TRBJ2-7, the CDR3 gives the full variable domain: GAGVSQSPRYKVAKRGQDVALRCDPISGHVSLFWYQQALGQGPEFLTYFQNEAQLDKSGLPSDRFFAERPEGSVSTLKIQRTQQEDSAVYLCASRYGLAASYEQYFGPGTRLTVT.

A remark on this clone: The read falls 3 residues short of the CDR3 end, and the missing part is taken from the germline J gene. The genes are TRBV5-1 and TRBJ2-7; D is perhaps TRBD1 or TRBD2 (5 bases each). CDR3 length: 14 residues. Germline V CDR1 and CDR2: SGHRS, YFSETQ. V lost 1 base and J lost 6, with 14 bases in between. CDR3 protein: CASSLSLVRGEQYF. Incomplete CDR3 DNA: TGCGCCAGCAGCTTGAGTCTAGTGAGGGGCGAG.

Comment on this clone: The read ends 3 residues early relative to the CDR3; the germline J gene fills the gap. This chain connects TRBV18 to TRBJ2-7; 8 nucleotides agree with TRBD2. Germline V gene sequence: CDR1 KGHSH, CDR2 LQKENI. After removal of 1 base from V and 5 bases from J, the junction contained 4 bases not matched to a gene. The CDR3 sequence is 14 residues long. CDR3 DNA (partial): TGTGCCAGCTCACCACTGGCGACTAGCGACGAG. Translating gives CASSPLATSDE. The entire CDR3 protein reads CASSPLATSDEQYF.

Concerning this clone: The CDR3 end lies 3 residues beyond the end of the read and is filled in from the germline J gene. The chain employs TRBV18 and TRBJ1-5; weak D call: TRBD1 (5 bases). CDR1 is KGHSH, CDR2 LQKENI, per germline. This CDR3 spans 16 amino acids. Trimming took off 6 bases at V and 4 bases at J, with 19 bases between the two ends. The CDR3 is CASSGTGPRWNQPQHF. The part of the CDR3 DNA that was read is TGTGCCAGCTCCGGGACTGGCCCTCGGTGGAATCAGCCC.